This T cell receptor (beta chain) was obtained from a study of metastatic and nonmetastatic thyroid tumors. Study background: Across peripheral blood and tumor or nodule tissue samples taken from malignant and benign thyroid patients, the repertoires were compared with one another. Findings and caveats of the study: Across blood and tumor, TCR beta diversity in malignant thyroid tumors was reportedly significantly higher than in benign nodules.

No patient had received any treatment before thyroid surgery. TCRdb ran MiXCR on the PCR reads. Of 75,000 to 95,000 clones listed, roughly 12% were seen once; the top ten hold 11%. To note about this clone: Its antigen is not known. This may stem from a read error, because a much larger clone lies one nucleotide away.

CDR3 length: 14 amino acids. The V and J ends lost 6 bases and 7 bases respectively, with 16 bases between them. Germline V lookup: CDR1 ENHRY, CDR2 SYGVKD. This receptor was identified in a female donor with papillary thyroid cancer or a benign thyroid nodule (not recorded which). Some clones in this sample may be carry-over from other donors' samples. This rearrangement joins TRBV10-3 to TRBJ1-5; D not certain. The specimen sequenced was blood. The CDR3 sequence: CAISPTVLQQPQHF. CDR3 coding DNA: TGTGCCATCAGCCCTACGGTGCTGCAACAGCCCCAGCATTTT.